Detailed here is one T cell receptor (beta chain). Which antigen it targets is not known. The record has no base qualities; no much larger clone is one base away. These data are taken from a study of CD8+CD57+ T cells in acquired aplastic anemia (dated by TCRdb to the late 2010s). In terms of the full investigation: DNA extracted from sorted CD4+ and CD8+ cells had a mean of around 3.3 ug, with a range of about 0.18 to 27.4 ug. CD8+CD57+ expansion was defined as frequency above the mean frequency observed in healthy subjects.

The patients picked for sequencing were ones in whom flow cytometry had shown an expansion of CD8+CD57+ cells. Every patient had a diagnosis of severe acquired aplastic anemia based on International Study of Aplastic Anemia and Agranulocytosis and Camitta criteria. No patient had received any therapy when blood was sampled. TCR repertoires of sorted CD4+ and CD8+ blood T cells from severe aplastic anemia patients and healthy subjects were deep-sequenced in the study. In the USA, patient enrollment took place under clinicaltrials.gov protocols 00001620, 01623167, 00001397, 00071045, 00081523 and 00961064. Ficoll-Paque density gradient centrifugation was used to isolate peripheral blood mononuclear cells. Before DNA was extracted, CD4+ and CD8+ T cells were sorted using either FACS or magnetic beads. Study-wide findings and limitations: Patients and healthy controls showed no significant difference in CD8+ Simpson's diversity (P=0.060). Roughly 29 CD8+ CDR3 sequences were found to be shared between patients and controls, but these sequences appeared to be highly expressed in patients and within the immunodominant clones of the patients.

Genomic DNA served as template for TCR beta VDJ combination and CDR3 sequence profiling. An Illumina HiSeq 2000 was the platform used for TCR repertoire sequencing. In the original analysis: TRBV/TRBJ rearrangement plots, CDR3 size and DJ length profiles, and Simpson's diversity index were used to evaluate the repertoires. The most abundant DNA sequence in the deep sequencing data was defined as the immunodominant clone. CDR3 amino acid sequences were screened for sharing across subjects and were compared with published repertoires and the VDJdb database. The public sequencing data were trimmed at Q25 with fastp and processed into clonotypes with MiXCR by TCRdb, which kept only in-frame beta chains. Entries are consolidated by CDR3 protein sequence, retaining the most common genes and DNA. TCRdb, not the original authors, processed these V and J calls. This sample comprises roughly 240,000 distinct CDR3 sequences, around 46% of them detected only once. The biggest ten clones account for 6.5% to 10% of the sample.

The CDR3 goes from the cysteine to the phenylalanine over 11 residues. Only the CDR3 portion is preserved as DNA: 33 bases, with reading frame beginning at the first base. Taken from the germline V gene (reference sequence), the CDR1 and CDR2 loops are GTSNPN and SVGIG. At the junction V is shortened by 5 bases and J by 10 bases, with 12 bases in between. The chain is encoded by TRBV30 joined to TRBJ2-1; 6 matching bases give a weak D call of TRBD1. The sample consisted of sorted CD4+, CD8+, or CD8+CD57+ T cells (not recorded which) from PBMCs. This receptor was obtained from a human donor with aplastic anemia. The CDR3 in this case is CAWYAGTEQFF. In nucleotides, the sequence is TGTGCCTGGTATGCCGGGACAGAGCAGTTCTTC.